The clone carrying this T cell receptor (beta chain) has just a few counts. Using immunoSEQ multiplex PCR, the repertoire was profiled, and TCRdb retains in-frame clones only, with some absent. The table includes some 320,000 clones, under 90% detected once. The V gene's germline CDR1 is SGDLS and CDR2 YYNGEE. Germline trimming cut 0 bases from V and 4 bases from J; bases unmatched to any gene: 6. This CDR3 has 16 residues. These data come from a study of blood T cell repertoires in COVID-19. Material for sequencing was PBMCs or T cells enriched from blood (not recorded which). This clonotype originated in a man between 60 and 75 years old who had recovered from COVID-19. The chain combines TRBV9 with TRBJ2-5; 10 bases match TRBD2. The CDR3 region is CASSVGVAGGTETQYF. CDR3 sequence (DNA): TGTGCCAGCAGCGTAGGGGTAGCGGGAGGTACAGAGACCCAGTACTTC.